These 13 T cell receptor beta chains were all obtained from the same sample, sequenced in a study of CD8 T cells in Susac syndrome. Reverse transcription of roughly 0.5 to 1 ug RNA was performed with random hexamers. TCRdb independently ran MiXCR on the immunoSEQ multiplex PCR reads; one entry per CDR3 protein. Of about 400,000 distinct CDR3 sequences in the sample, 85% are singletons; the top ten hold about 0.12%. Input material: CD8+ T cells from PBMCs. The receptors come from a human donor with multiple sclerosis.

This clonotype was observed a handful of times. The V call is TRBV10-3, the J call TRBJ1-1; 8 nucleotides match TRBD1. The CDR3 extends over 14 amino acids. V dropped 5 bases and J dropped 1; count of bases not matched to a gene: 3. Germline lookup yields CDR1 ENHRY and CDR2 SYGVKD. In DNA form, the CDR3 reads TGTGCCATCAGTACGGGACAGGAGAACACTGAAGCTTTCTTT. This codes for CAISTGQENTEAFF.

This rearrangement joins TRBV2 to TRBJ1-1; D might be TRBD1 (6 bases). Germline values: CDR1 SNHLY, CDR2 FYNNEI. Between the trimmed V and J ends, which lost 2 bases and 4 bases, there was a span of 14 bases. The CDR3 spans 15 residues. This CDR3 is CASSEFAGEVTEAFF. CDR3 in DNA: TGTGCCAGCAGTGAATTTGCAGGGGAAGTCACTGAAGCTTTCTTT. The whole variable domain, remainder taken from reference TRBV2 and TRBJ1-1, is EPEVTQTPSHQVTQMGQEVILRCVPISNHLYFYWYRQILGQKVEFLVSFYNNEISEKSEIFDDQFSVERPDGSNFTLKIRSTKLEDSAMYFCASSEFAGEVTEAFFGQGTRLTVV.

The gene calls are TRBV9 and TRBJ2-1; unclear D gene. V was pared by 3 bases and J by 5 bases, with 21 bases between. The length of the CDR3 is 17 residues. Germline V CDR1 and CDR2: SGDLS, YYNGEE. For the CDR3, the DNA is TGTGCCAGCAGCGGCCGCCTCGGCGGATTCCAGGACAATGAGCAGTTCTTC. Residues: CASSGRLGGFQDNEQFF.

In this sample, this clonotype turned up once. The chain links TRBV20-1 to TRBJ2-3; 8 bases map to TRBD2. Germline lookup yields CDR1 DFQATT and CDR2 SNEGSKA (reference sequence). The CDR3 covers 15 residues. Trimming took 3 bases from V and 5 from J; bases not matched to a gene: 10. The CDR3 spells CSASDGREGGDTQYF. The CDR3 nucleotides read TGCAGTGCTAGCGACGGACGGGAGGGGGGAGATACGCAGTATTTT.

The chain carries TRBV28 and TRBJ1-1; 7 bases fit TRBD1. This CDR3 has 14 residues. CDR1 MDHEN and CDR2 SYDVKM come from the germline V gene. V lost 5 bases, J lost 5 bases, and 8 bases stayed unmatched. Written as DNA, the CDR3 is TGTGCCAGCAGTGCACAGGGGTACGGTACTGAAGCTTTCTTT. Protein: CASSAQGYGTEAFF.

This sequence joins TRBV6-1 and TRBJ2-3; 8 bases line up with TRBD2. V lost 7 bases and J lost 1; bases outside the gene matches: 10. Per germline, CDR1 MNHNS and CDR2 SASEGT. The CDR3 covers 16 residues. The chain's CDR3 is CASTAEAGGGTDTQYF. Here the CDR3 DNA reads TGTGCCAGCACCGCAGAGGCCGGGGGGGGCACAGATACGCAGTATTTT.

The chain is built from TRBV10-3 and TRBJ2-7; 8 positions match TRBD1. The CDR3 loop spans 16 amino acids. V shed 7 bases, J shed 2 bases, and the junction held 13 bases outside the gene matches. Germline loops: CDR1 ENHRY, CDR2 SYGVKD. The CDR3 here is CAITPKAGTGPYEQYF. As DNA, the CDR3 is TGTGCCATCACTCCCAAGGCCGGGACAGGCCCCTACGAGCAGTACTTC.

The chain has TRBV27 and TRBJ1-1, with D possibly TRBD1 on 6 matching bases. Per germline, CDR1 MNHEY and CDR2 SMNVEV (reference sequence). The CDR3 runs to 14 residues. The V and J ends lost 3 bases and 7 bases respectively, with 15 bases between them. CDR3: CASSFGGRLVEAFF. Here the CDR3 DNA reads TGTGCCAGCAGTTTCGGGGGGCGGCTCGTTGAAGCTTTCTTT.

V gene TRBV15 combines with J gene TRBJ2-3; D may match TRBD1 or TRBD2 (6 bases each). The CDR3 is 15 amino acids. V shed 0 bases and J shed 3 bases, with 10 bases lying between them. Germline V gene sequence: CDR1 LNHNV, CDR2 YYDKDF (reference sequence). CDR3 coding DNA: TGTGCCACCAGCAGAGAACCGGGGGCAACAGATACGCAGTATTTT. Residues: CATSREPGATDTQYF. Based on the CDR3 plus reference TRBV15 and TRBJ2-3, the full variable domain is DAMVIQNPRYQVTQFGKPVTLSCSQTLNHNVMYWYQQKSSQAPKLLFHYYDKDFNNEADTPDNFQSRRPNTSFCFLDIRSPGLGDTAMYLCATSREPGATDTQYFGPGTRLTVL.

The CDR3 is CASSQGVGSPLHF. The CDR3 region has the DNA TGCGCCAGCAGCCAGGGAGTTGGTTCACCCCTCCACTTT. V and J are TRBV4-1 and TRBJ1-6; D gene uncertain. Trimming stripped 3 bases from V and 9 bases from J, with 9 bases between. Looked up from germline, CDR1 is MGHRA and CDR2 is YSYEKL. CDR3 length: 13 residues.

The chain carries TRBV12-3 or TRBV12-4 and TRBJ1-5, with a possible D match to TRBD1 (5 bases). Trimming took 3 bases from V and 4 from J, leaving 19 bases between them. This CDR3 has 17 amino acids. CDR3 DNA sequence: TGTGCCAGCAGTTTTTTAGTTGGCCGGGGGACTAATCAGCCCCAGCATTTT. Protein: CASSFLVGRGTNQPQHF.

This chain uses TRBV30 with TRBJ1-1, with D perhaps TRBD1 (5 bases). Germline V gene sequence: CDR1 GTSNPN, CDR2 SVGIG (reference sequence). CDR3 length: 14 amino acids. The germline V and J ends were trimmed by 0 bases and 6 bases, with 14 bases remaining between them. CDR3 loop: CAWSVIRGMAEAFF. The CDR3 DNA sequence: TGTGCCTGGAGTGTAATCCGGGGGATGGCTGAAGCTTTCTTT.

The rearrangement links TRBV29-1 to TRBJ2-3; D unresolved. The ends were cut back, 5 bases at V and 3 bases at J, with 15 bases in the middle. The germline gives CDR1 SQVTM, CDR2 ANQGSEA. CDR3 length equals 14 residues. The CDR3 DNA reads as TGCAGCGTTTGGAGACCGGAGAAGACAGATACGCAGTATTTT. Translation gives CSVWRPEKTDTQYF.